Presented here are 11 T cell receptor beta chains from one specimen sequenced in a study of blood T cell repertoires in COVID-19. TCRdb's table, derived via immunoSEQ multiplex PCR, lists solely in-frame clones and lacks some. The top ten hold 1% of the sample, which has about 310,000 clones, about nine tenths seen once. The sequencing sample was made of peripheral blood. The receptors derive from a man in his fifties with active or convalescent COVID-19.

The CDR3 bases are TGTGCCAGCAGTTACTCGAGGCTCCCACTCTCCTACGAGCAGTACTTC. Protein product: CASSYSRLPLSYEQYF. This chain uses TRBV6-5 with TRBJ2-7; D remains unclear. Germline-derived CDR1 and CDR2 are MNHEY and SVGAGI. The V gene lost 0 bases and the J gene lost 0 bases, with 12 bases spanning the gap. The CDR3 runs 16 residues.

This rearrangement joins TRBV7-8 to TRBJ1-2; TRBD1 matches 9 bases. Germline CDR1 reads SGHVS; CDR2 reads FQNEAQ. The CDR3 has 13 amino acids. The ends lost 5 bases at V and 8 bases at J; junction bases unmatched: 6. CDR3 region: CASSHRGQHGYTF. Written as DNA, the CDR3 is TGTGCCAGCAGCCACAGGGGGCAACACGGCTACACCTTC.

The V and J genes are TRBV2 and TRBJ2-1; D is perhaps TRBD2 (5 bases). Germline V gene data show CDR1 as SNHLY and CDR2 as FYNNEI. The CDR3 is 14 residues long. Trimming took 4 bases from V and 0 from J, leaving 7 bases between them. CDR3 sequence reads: CASSGENSYNEQFF. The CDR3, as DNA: TGTGCCAGCAGTGGGGAGAACTCCTACAATGAGCAGTTCTTC.

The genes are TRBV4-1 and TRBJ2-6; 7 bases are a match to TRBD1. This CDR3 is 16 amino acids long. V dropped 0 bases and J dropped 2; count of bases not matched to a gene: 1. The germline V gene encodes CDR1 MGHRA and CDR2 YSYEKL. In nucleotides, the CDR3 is TGCGCCAGCAGCCAAGAAGGGGGCGCTGGGGCCAACGTCCTGACTTTC. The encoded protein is CASSQEGGAGANVLTF.

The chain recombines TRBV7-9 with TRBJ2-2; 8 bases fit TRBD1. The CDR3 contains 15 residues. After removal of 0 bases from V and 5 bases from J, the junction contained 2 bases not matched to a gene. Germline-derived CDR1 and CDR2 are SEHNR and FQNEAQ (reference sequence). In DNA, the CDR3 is TGTGCCAGCAGCTTAGCGGACAGGGAAACCGGGGAGCTGTTTTTT. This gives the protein CASSLADRETGELFF. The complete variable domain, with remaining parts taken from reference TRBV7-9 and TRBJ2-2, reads DTGVSQNPRHKITKRGQNVTFRCDPISEHNRLYWYRQTLGQGPEFLTYFQNEAQLEKSRLLSDRFSAERPKGSFSTLEIQRTEQGDSAMYLCASSLADRETGELFFGEGSRLTVL.

The CDR3 reads CASHGTSGRGAGELFF. The CDR3 bases are TGTGCCTCCCATGGTACTAGCGGGAGAGGGGCCGGGGAGCTGTTTTTT. J is TRBJ2-2 and V is TRBV2; 11 bases agree with TRBD2. Germline V gene lookup returns CDR1 SNHLY and CDR2 FYNNEI. This CDR3 contains 16 residues. J was trimmed by 6 bases and V by 11 bases; bases with no gene match: 14. The full variable domain, rest sourced from reference TRBV2 and TRBJ2-2, is EPEVTQTPSHQVTQMGQEVILRCVPISNHLYFYWYRQILGQKVEFLVSFYNNEISEKSEIFDDQFSVERPDGSNFTLKIRSTKLEDSAMYFCASHGTSGRGAGELFFGEGSRLTVL.

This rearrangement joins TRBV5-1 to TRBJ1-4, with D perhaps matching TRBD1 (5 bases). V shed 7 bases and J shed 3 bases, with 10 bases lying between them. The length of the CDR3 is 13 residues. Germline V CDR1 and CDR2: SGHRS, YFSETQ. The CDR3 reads CASADSPNEKLFF. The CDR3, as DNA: TGCGCCAGCGCAGACAGCCCTAATGAAAAACTGTTTTTT.

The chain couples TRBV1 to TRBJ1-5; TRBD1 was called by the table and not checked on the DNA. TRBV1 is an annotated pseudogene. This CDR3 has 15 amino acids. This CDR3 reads CTSSSDREGVQPQHF. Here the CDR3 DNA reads TGCACCAGCAGCTCGGACAGGGAGGGGGTTCAGCCCCAGCATTTT.

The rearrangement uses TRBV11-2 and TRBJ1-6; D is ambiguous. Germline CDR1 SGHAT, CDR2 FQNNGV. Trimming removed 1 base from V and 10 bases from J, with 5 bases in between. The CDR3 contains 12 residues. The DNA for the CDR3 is TGTGCCAGCAGCTTAGCGCGGTCACCCCTCCACTTT. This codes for CASSLARSPLHF.

CDR3 bases: TGTGCCAGCAGCGCGCAGGTGTATGGCTATGGCTACACCTTC. Its protein product is CASSAQVYGYGYTF. V and J are TRBV5-6 and TRBJ1-2, with D hard to call. V was clipped by 4 bases and J by 4 bases, with 14 bases between them. This CDR3 has 14 amino acids. Germline V lookup: CDR1 SGHDT, CDR2 YYEEEE.

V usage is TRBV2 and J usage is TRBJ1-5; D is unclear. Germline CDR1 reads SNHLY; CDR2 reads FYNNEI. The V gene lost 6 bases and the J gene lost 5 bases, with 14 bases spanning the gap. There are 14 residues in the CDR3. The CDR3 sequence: CASRELQPHQPQHF. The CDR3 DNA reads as TGTGCCAGCAGGGAACTACAGCCCCATCAGCCCCAGCATTTT.